This T cell receptor beta chain appears in the sequencing data of a study of regulatory T cells in long-lasting Graves disease. Study outcomes and limitations: Favored gene segments in persistent disease were TRBV28, TRBJ1-2 and TRBJ2-5.

Combining iRepertoire HTBI primers with Arm-PCR of CDR3 regions, the authors built TCR beta libraries. One entry per CDR3 protein results from TCRdb running MiXCR on the multiplex PCR reads. The sample shows around 500,000 distinct CDR3 sequences, about 12% of them seen only once. This clonotype has a count of ten or more. Antigen specificity is unknown. Time point: newly diagnosed GD, antithyroid drugs for less than 3 months. There was RNA extracted from PBMCs, and the TCR library was made from it. Patients with Graves' disease were diagnosed by American Thyroid Association guidelines. The length of the CDR3 is 15 residues. Deletions cut 4 bases from V and 9 bases from J, with 19 bases between. The germline CDR1 and CDR2 sequences are LGHDT and YNNKEL (reference sequence). These data were also reused for a study on T cells in Graves' hyperthyroidism and ophthalmopathy.

V is TRBV3-1 and J is TRBJ2-1; TRBD2 is a possible D gene (6 bases). The sample consisted of peripheral blood mononuclear cells (PBMCs), taken at new diagnosis, from a patient treated with antithyroid drugs. The sequence came from a woman aged 25 to 39 with Graves disease. The CDR3 loop is CASSPPSREGIEQFF. In DNA, the CDR3 is TGTGCCAGCAGCCCTCCCTCGCGGGAAGGTATTGAGCAGTTCTTC.